Following are 13 T cell receptor beta chains from one sample sequenced in a study of OX40 agonist ivuxolimab in advanced cancers. Here immunoSEQ multiplex PCR was the method, and the copy in TCRdb shows in-frame clones only, minus some. The sample has nearly 55,000 clones, roughly 91% seen once. The sample consisted of CD4+ or CD8+ T cells sorted from blood, taken in a trial of the OX40 agonist ivuxolimab. These receptors were taken from an adult with an advanced solid tumor such as melanoma, head and neck, liver or kidney cancer.

The CDR3 is CASSLGMGQGLYEQYF. Written as DNA, the CDR3 is TGTGCCAGCAGTTTAGGAATGGGACAGGGACTCTACGAGCAGTACTTC. The chain has TRBV28 and TRBJ2-5; TRBD1 matches 9 bases. With the DNA end fitting TRBJ2-7 better, the J assignment may be wrong. The V gene's germline CDR1 is MDHEN and CDR2 SYDVKM. The CDR3 sequence is 16 residues long.

J is TRBJ1-1 and V is TRBV11-2, with D possibly TRBD1 on 6 matching bases. V lost 0 bases and J lost 5, with 25 bases in between. Germline assignment: CDR1 SGHAT and CDR2 FQNNGV. This CDR3 spans 19 amino acids. For the CDR3, the DNA is TGTGCCAGCAGCTTAGATAGTAACAGGGCTGAACGGATGGGGACTGAAGCTTTCTTT. Encoded protein: CASSLDSNRAERMGTEAFF.

The chain couples TRBV11-1 to TRBJ2-7; no clear D gene. Germline CDR1 and CDR2: SGHAT and FQDESV (reference sequence). Trimming cost V 8 bases and J 4 bases, with 6 bases left between them. The CDR3 totals 10 residues. The DNA for the CDR3 is TGTGCCAGCGGTTCTTACGAGCAGTACTTC. Amino acids: CASGSYEQYF.

This chain uses TRBV5-1 with TRBJ2-7; a weak D match, TRBD1 (6 bases). V dropped 3 bases and J dropped 6 bases, with 13 bases sitting between them. The CDR3 consists of 13 residues. Germline CDR1 reads SGHRS; CDR2 reads YFSETQ. Here the CDR3 reads CASSWRTGSEQYF. The DNA of the CDR3 is TGCGCCAGCAGCTGGCGTACAGGGTCCGAGCAGTACTTC.

The rearrangement joins TRBV30 to TRBJ1-1; D is possibly TRBD1 (5 bases). Trimming cost V 2 bases and J 5 bases, with 18 bases left between them. Germline V gene sequence: CDR1 GTSNPN, CDR2 SVGIG (reference sequence). The CDR3 runs to 15 residues. CDR3 amino acids: CAWSRQGVLGTEAFF. The CDR3 DNA sequence: TGTGCCTGGAGTCGCCAAGGGGTTTTGGGGACTGAAGCTTTCTTT.

Comments on this clone: One end of the junction is discordant with germline, which a read error may explain. The V gene is TRBV7-8, the J gene TRBJ2-7; 8 nucleotides line up with TRBD1. Germline CDR1 is SGHVS and CDR2 is FQNEAQ. This CDR3 contains 13 residues. CDR3 protein: CASSLASDRGQVF. CDR3 in DNA: TGTGCCAGCAGCTTAGCGTCAGATAGGGGACAGGTTTTC.

To note about this clone: The identical CDR3 is also encoded by other nucleotide sequences in the sample. The rearrangement joins TRBV5-1 to TRBJ1-1; D not resolved. CDR1 SGHRS and CDR2 YFSETQ come from the germline V gene. V lost 0 bases to trimming and J lost 1 base, with 7 bases between them. CDR3 length equals 14 residues. The CDR3: CASSLAAGNTEAFF. CDR3 DNA sequence: TGCGCCAGCAGCTTGGCGGCAGGGAACACTGAAGCTTTCTTT.

The chain couples TRBV11-2 to TRBJ2-3, with TRBD1 identical over 7 bases. This CDR3 region has 17 residues. CDR1 is SGHAT, CDR2 FQNNGV, per germline. Trimming cost V 1 base and J 0 bases; bases outside gene matches: 7. CDR3 bases: TGTGCCAGCAGCTTAGGGGACAGACGAACTAGCACAGATACGCAGTATTTT. Its protein product is CASSLGDRRTSTDTQYF.

In this sample, this clone turned up once. The chain joins TRBV27 to TRBJ2-7; 8 bases map to TRBD1. There are 15 residues in the CDR3. Germline V gene data show CDR1 as MNHEY and CDR2 as SMNVEV (reference sequence). J lost 2 bases, V lost 2 bases, and 5 bases had no gene match. CDR3 coding DNA: TGTGCCAGCAGTTTAATCGCACAGGGGGCCTACGAGCAGTACTTC. Protein: CASSLIAQGAYEQYF.

V gene TRBV9 combines with J gene TRBJ1-1; D remains ambiguous. CDR1 is SGDLS, CDR2 YYNGEE, per germline. CDR3 size: 13 residues. The ends were cut back, 4 bases at V and 0 bases at J, with 7 bases in the middle. DNA of the CDR3: TGTGCCAGCAGCCCCGCTATGAACACTGAAGCTTTCTTT. Its translation is CASSPAMNTEAFF.

The chain uses TRBV30 and TRBJ1-1; no firm D call. The germline gives CDR1 GTSNPN, CDR2 SVGIG (reference sequence). Trimming shortened V by 1 base and J by 1 base, and 10 bases separated the two germline ends. This CDR3 is built from 14 residues. The chain's CDR3 is CAWSGGGGNTEAFF. The CDR3 DNA follows: TGTGCCTGGAGTGGAGGAGGAGGGAACACTGAAGCTTTCTTT.

The chain's CDR3 is CASSIKAGVSQFPYEQYF. The CDR3 DNA follows: TGTGCCAGTAGTATTAAGGCAGGTGTGTCACAATTCCCATACGAGCAGTACTTC. The rearrangement joins TRBV19 to TRBJ2-7; D remains unclear. This CDR3 region has 18 residues. CDR1 and CDR2 (germline): LNHDA, SQIVND (reference sequence). The ends were cut back, 3 bases at V and 4 bases at J, with 25 bases in the middle.

With regard to this clone: Germline is not matched at one junction end, which may reflect a read error. The CDR3 coding sequence is TGTGCTAGCAGCTCTTCGGGGGGTGAGCAAGAGACCCAGTACTTC. Translation: CASSSSGGEQETQYF. The chain combines TRBV7-7 with TRBJ2-5; 7 nucleotides match TRBD2. The CDR3 has 15 amino acids. Germline CDR1 and CDR2: SSHAT and FNYEAQ (reference sequence).